This T cell receptor beta chain appears in the sequencing data of a study of PD-L1 blockade in urothelial cancer. Concerning this clone: Antigen specificity is unknown.

General observations from the study: Below-median pretreatment blood TCR clonality was associated with improved progression-free and overall survival.

Sequenced by immunoSEQ multiplex PCR; TCRdb stores in-frame clones only, minus some. Among fewer than 50,000 clones listed, approximately 85% were seen once. Regarding time point: pretreatment peripheral blood. The sample here was PBMCs, taken around atezolizumab (anti-PD-L1) treatment. The receptor comes from a man in his 70s with urothelial cancer.

CDR3 region: CASSEWGGSNTGELFF. CDR3 in DNA: TGTGCCAGCAGTGAGTGGGGGGGGTCGAACACCGGGGAGCTGTTTTTT. The V gene is TRBV2, the J gene TRBJ2-2; TRBD2 agrees at 7 bases. The CDR3 spans 16 residues. The trim removed 3 bases at V and 0 bases at J, leaving 4 bases unmatched. Germline CDR1 SNHLY, CDR2 FYNNEI. The full variable domain, its missing parts supplied by reference TRBV2 and TRBJ2-2, is EPEVTQTPSHQVTQMGQEVILRCVPISNHLYFYWYRQILGQKVEFLVSFYNNEISEKSEIFDDQFSVERPDGSNFTLKIRSTKLEDSAMYFCASSEWGGSNTGELFFGEGSRLTVL.